Listed here are 13 T cell receptor beta chains from one sample, sequenced in a study of blood T cell repertoires in COVID-19 (dated by TCRdb to 2019 to 2021). The library was made by the immunoSEQ multiplex PCR assay. In TCRdb, the immuneACCESS table is reduced to in-frame sequences with V and J assigned. These tables do not hold every clone; where another copy was compared, an unresolved V gene accounts for under half, and the others remain unexplained. The sample table contains a few hundred thousand clones; only one count was recorded for roughly 85% of them. The ten largest account for 3% to 4.5% of the sample. Sequenced: peripheral blood. These receptors originate from a young woman with acute or convalescent COVID-19.

The chain is built from TRBV7-7 and TRBJ2-3; TRBD1 matches at 9 bases. Germline values: CDR1 SSHAT, CDR2 FNYEAQ (reference sequence). The CDR3 totals 15 residues. The junction had 3 bases not matched to a gene; V was cut back by 5 bases and J by 0 bases. CDR3 DNA sequence: TGTGCCAGCAGCCCGGACAGGGGTAGCACAGATACGCAGTATTTT. It encodes CASSPDRGSTDTQYF.

The chain carries TRBV19 and TRBJ2-5; no clear D. Trimming removed 6 bases at V and 2 bases at J, with 7 bases between. This CDR3 has 12 residues. The germline V gene encodes CDR1 LNHDA and CDR2 SQIVND (reference sequence). The DNA of the CDR3 is TGTGCCAGTAGAAATCTGCAAGAGACCCAGTACTTC. The encoded protein is CASRNLQETQYF.

This chain links TRBV11-2 with TRBJ2-5, with D maybe TRBD2 (6 bases). CDR3 size: 13 residues. Germline CDR1 SGHAT, CDR2 FQNNGV. Trimming pared 5 bases from V and 1 base from J, leaving 8 bases between. In DNA form, the CDR3 reads TGTGCCAGCAGCGAGGGACTCCAAGAGACCCAGTACTTC. It translates to CASSEGLQETQYF. The variable domain in full, completed from reference TRBV11-2 and TRBJ2-5, reads EAGVAQSPRYKIIEKRQSVAFWCNPISGHATLYWYQQILGQGPKLLIQFQNNGVVDDSQLPKDRFSAERLKGVDSTLKIQPAKLEDSAVYLCASSEGLQETQYFGPGTRLLVL.

The chain uses TRBV5-4 and TRBJ1-2; a possible D gene is TRBD1 (6 bases). This CDR3 has 13 amino acids. Germline loops: CDR1 SGHNT, CDR2 YYREEE (reference sequence). Trimming took 2 bases from V and 4 from J, leaving 9 bases between them. In DNA, the CDR3 is TGTGCCAGCAGCTTCTCAGGGGCCTATGGCTACACCTTC. Translation: CASSFSGAYGYTF. The variable domain in full, with the rest retrieved from reference TRBV5-4 and TRBJ1-2, is ETGVTQSPTHLIKTRGQQVTLRCSSQSGHNTVSWYQQALGQGPQFIFQYYREEENGRGNFPPRFSGLQFPNYSSELNVNALELDDSALYLCASSFSGAYGYTFGSGTRLTVV.

V usage is TRBV9 and J usage is TRBJ1-1; D remains unclear. The CDR3 extends over 14 amino acids. V was pared by 0 bases and J by 1 base, with 7 bases between. Germline CDR1 and CDR2: SGDLS and YYNGEE. This CDR3 reads CASSVGESNTEAFF. Here the CDR3 DNA reads TGTGCCAGCAGCGTAGGGGAGTCGAACACTGAAGCTTTCTTT.

The V and J genes are TRBV14 and TRBJ2-3; maybe TRBD2 (5 bases). Trimming took 1 base from V and 6 from J, leaving 17 bases between them. There are 16 residues in the CDR3. Germline CDR1 is SGHDN and CDR2 is FVKESK. The CDR3 DNA follows: TGTGCCAGCAGCCAAGCATTACTAGGCCCTTCGGATACGCAGTATTTT. Its translation: CASSQALLGPSDTQYF. Looking up the rest from reference TRBV14 and TRBJ2-3 gives the full variable domain: EAGVTQFPSHSVIEKGQTVTLRCDPISGHDNLYWYRRVMGKEIKFLLHFVKESKQDESGMPNNRFLAERTGGTYSTLKVQPAELEDSGVYFCASSQALLGPSDTQYFGPGTRLTVL.

Regarding this clone: The missing conserved phenylalanine or tryptophan at the end of this CDR3 makes a read error likely. It is unclear where the CDR3 begins or ends on the DNA, so no DNA is shown, and the CDR3 is as TCRdb lists it. The chain links TRBV15 to TRBJ1-1; the table's D call of TRBD1 was not tested on the DNA. With termini counted, the CDR3 has 14 amino acids. Germline V gene data show CDR1 as LNHNV and CDR2 as YYDKDF (reference sequence). This CDR3 is CATSRIQGAQSPSY.

This rearrangement joins TRBV7-9 to TRBJ1-4; 8 bases agree with TRBD1. The J segment lost 5 bases and the V segment lost 5 bases, leaving 7 bases of the junction unmatched. Germline assignment: CDR1 SEHNR and CDR2 FQNEAQ (reference sequence). The CDR3 consists of 15 residues. The CDR3 DNA follows: TGTGCCAGCAGCCGGACAGGGATGGGGAATGAAAAACTGTTTTTT. It codes for CASSRTGMGNEKLFF. The full variable domain, its missing parts supplied by reference TRBV7-9 and TRBJ1-4, is DTGVSQNPRHKITKRGQNVTFRCDPISEHNRLYWYRQTLGQGPEFLTYFQNEAQLEKSRLLSDRFSAERPKGSFSTLEIQRTEQGDSAMYLCASSRTGMGNEKLFFGSGTQLSVL.

V and J are TRBV24-1 and TRBJ1-2, with 8 positions matching TRBD1. V shed 5 bases, J shed 10 bases, and the junction held 8 bases outside the gene matches. Germline V gives CDR1 KGHDR, CDR2 SFDVKD. CDR3 size: 13 residues. CDR3 DNA: TGTGCCACCAGTGGCAGGGGGCGAAACGACTACACCTTC. Its translation is CATSGRGRNDYTF.

This rearrangement joins TRBV7-8 to TRBJ1-5; TRBD1 matches at 9 bases. This CDR3 is 18 amino acids long. From germline, CDR1 is SGHVS and CDR2 FQNEAQ. V shed 6 bases and J 1 base; nucleotides not matched to a gene: 13. CDR3 bases: TGTGCCAGCAGGCCTTATCCGGGACAGGGTTTGAGCAATCAGCCCCAGCATTTT. Protein: CASRPYPGQGLSNQPQHF.

This clone turned up a few times. The rearrangement links TRBV13 to TRBJ1-2; D ambiguous. V was pared by 1 base and J by 0 bases, with 6 bases between. The CDR3 has 14 residues. Germline CDR1 PRHDT, CDR2 FYEKMQ (reference sequence). CDR3 sequence reads: CASSLVSANYGYTF. In DNA, the CDR3 is TGTGCCAGCAGCTTAGTGTCAGCTAACTATGGCTACACCTTC.

The chain uses TRBV5-4 and TRBJ2-5, with 9 bases aligning to TRBD2. The CDR3 runs to 15 residues. J lost 7 bases, V lost 0 bases, and 7 bases had no gene match. The germline gives CDR1 SGHNT, CDR2 YYREEE (reference sequence). The chain's CDR3 is CASSLEREAGGTQYF. CDR3 coding DNA: TGTGCCAGCAGCTTGGAGCGGGAGGCCGGGGGGACCCAGTACTTC.

This chain joins TRBV5-4 and TRBJ2-1; 8 nucleotides match TRBD1. J gave up 3 bases and V 4 bases, and 6 bases lay outside the gene matches. Germline CDR1 and CDR2: SGHNT and YYREEE (reference sequence). The CDR3 has 15 residues. The CDR3 DNA reads TGTGCCAGCAGCCCCCAGGGGGCCGGCTACAATGAGCAGTTCTTC. It yields the protein CASSPQGAGYNEQFF.